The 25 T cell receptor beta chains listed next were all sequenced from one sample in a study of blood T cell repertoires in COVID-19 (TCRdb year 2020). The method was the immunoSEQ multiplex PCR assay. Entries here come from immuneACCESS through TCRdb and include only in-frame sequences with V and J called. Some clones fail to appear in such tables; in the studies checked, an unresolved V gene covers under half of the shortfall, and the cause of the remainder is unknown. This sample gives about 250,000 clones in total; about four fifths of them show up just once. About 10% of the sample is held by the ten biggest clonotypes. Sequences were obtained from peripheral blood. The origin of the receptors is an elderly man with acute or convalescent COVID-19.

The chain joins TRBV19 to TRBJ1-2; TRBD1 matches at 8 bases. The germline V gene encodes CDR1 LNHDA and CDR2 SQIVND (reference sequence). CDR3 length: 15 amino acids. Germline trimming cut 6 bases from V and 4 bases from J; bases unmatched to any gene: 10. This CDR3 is CASRPTGGGSYGYTF. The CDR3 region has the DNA TGTGCCAGTAGACCCACAGGGGGAGGAAGCTATGGCTACACCTTC. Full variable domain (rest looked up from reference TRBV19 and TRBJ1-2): DGGITQSPKYLFRKEGQNVTLSCEQNLNHDAMYWYRQDPGQGLRLIYYSQIVNDFQKGDIAEGYSVSREKKESFPLTVTSAQKNPTAFYLCASRPTGGGSYGYTFGSGTRLTVV.

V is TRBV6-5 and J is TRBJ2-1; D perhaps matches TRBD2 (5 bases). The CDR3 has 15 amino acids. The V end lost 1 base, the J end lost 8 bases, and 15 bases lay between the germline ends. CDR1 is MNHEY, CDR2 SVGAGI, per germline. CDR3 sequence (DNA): TGTGCCAGCAGTTACTGGAGCGGAGCAGCCCATGAGCAGTTCTTC. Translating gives CASSYWSGAAHEQFF.

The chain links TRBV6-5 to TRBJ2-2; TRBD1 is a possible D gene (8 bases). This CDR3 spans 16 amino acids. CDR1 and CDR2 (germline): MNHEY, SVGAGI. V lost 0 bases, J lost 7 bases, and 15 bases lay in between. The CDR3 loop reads CASSYSTTGGDGELFF. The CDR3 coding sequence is TGTGCCAGCAGTTACTCGACTACAGGGGGGGACGGGGAGCTGTTTTTT.

The CDR3 sequence: CASSQDPLNTEAFF. Here the CDR3 DNA reads TGTGCCAGCAGCCAAGATCCCTTGAACACTGAAGCTTTCTTT. The chain carries TRBV4-2 and TRBJ1-1; D uncertain. Germline CDR1 reads LGHNA; CDR2 reads YNFKEQ. V dropped 0 bases and J dropped 0 bases, with 5 bases sitting between them. The CDR3 consists of 14 residues.

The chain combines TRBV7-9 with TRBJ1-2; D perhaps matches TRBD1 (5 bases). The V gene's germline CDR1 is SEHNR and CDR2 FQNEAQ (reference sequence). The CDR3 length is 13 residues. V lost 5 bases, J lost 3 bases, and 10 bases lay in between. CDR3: CASSLGLYYGYTF. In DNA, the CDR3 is TGTGCCAGCAGCCTGGGACTGTACTATGGCTACACCTTC.

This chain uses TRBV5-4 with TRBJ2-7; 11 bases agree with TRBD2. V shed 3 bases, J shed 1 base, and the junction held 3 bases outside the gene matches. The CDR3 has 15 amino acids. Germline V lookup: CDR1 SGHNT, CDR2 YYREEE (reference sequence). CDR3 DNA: TGTGCCAGCAGCTCCGGGACTAGCGGATCCTACGAGCAGTACTTC. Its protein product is CASSSGTSGSYEQYF. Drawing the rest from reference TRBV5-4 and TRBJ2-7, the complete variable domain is ETGVTQSPTHLIKTRGQQVTLRCSSQSGHNTVSWYQQALGQGPQFIFQYYREEENGRGNFPPRFSGLQFPNYSSELNVNALELDDSALYLCASSSGTSGSYEQYFGPGTRLTVT.

The CDR3 nucleotides read TGTGCCACCAAAGGGAGCTTGAACACTGAAGCTTTCTTT. Its protein is CATKGSLNTEAFF. The chain couples TRBV24-1 to TRBJ1-1; D not certain. The V end lost 8 bases, the J end lost 0 bases, and 9 bases lay between the germline ends. Germline V gene lookup returns CDR1 KGHDR and CDR2 SFDVKD. The CDR3 has 13 residues.

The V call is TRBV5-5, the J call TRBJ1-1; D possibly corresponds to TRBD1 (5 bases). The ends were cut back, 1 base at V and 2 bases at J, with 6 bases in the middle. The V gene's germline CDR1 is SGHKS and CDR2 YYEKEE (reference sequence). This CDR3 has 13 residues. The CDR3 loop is CASSLWGNTEAFF. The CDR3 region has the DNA TGTGCCAGCAGCTTGTGGGGCAACACTGAAGCTTTCTTT.

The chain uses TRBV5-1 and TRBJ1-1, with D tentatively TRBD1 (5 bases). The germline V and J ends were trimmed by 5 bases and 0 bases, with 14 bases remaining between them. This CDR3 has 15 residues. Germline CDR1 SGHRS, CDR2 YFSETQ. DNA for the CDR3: TGCGCCAGCAGAGAGCGGGGGAGGATGAACACTGAAGCTTTCTTT. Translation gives CASRERGRMNTEAFF.

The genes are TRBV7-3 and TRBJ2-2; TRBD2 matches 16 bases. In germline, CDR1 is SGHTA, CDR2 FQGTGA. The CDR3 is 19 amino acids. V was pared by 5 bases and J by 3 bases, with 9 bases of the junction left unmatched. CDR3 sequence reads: CASSPVGTSGRGDTGELFF. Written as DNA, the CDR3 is TGTGCCAGCAGCCCCGTCGGGACTAGCGGGAGGGGGGACACCGGGGAGCTGTTTTTT.

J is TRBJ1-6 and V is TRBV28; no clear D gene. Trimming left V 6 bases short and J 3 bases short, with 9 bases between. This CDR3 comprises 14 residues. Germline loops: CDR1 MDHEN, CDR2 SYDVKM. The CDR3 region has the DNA TGTGCCAGCAGCCTAGGATTCTATAATTCACCCCTCCACTTT. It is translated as CASSLGFYNSPLHF.

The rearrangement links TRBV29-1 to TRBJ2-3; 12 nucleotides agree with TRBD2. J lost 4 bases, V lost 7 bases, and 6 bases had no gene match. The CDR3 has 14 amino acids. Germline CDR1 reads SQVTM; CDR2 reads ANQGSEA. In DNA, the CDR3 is TGCAGCGCTCAGACTAGCGGGGGCCCAGATACGCAGTATTTT. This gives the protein CSAQTSGGPDTQYF.

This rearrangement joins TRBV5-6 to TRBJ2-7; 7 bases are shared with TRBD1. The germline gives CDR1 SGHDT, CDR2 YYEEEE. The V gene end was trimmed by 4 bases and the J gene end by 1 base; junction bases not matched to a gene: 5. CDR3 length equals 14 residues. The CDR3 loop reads CASSLDRVSYEQYF. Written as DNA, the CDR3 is TGTGCCAGCAGCCTCGACAGGGTTTCCTACGAGCAGTACTTC.

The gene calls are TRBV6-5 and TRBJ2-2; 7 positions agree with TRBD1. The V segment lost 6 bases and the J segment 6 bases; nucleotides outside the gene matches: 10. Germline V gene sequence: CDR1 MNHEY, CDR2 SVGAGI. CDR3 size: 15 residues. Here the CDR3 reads CASRRGQLLAGELFF. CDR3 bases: TGTGCCAGCAGGAGGGGACAGCTCCTAGCCGGGGAGCTGTTTTTT.

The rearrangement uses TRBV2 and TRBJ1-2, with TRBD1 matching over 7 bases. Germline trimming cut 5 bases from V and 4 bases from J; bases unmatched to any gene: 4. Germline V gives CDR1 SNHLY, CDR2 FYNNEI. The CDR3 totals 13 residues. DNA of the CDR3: TGTGCCAGCAGTCAGGGGGAGAGCTATGGCTACACCTTC. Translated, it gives CASSQGESYGYTF.

In DNA form, the CDR3 reads TGCAGCGCTGGACAGGGCTTGGGTGAAAAACTGTTTTTT. Protein product: CSAGQGLGEKLFF. The rearrangement uses TRBV29-1 and TRBJ1-4; 8 bases are shared with TRBD1. The CDR3 totals 13 residues. Losses at the gene ends were 7 bases for V and 7 bases for J; bases not matched to a gene: 8. The germline gives CDR1 SQVTM, CDR2 ANQGSEA.

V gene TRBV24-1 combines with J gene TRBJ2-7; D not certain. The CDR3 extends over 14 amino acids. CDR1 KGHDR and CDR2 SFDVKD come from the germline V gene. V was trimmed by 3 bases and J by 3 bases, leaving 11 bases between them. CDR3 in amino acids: CATSDPTESYEQYF. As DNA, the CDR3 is TGTGCCACCAGTGATCCCACAGAGAGCTACGAGCAGTACTTC.

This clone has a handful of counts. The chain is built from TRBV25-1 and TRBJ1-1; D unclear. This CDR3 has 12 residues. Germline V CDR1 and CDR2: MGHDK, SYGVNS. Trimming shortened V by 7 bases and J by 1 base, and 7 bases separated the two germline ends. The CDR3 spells CASKRSNTEAFF. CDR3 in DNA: TGTGCCAGCAAGCGGTCGAACACTGAAGCTTTCTTT.

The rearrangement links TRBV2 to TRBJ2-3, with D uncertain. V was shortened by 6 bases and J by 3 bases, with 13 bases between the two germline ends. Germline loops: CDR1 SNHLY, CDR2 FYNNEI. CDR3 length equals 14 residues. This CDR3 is CASRPLEATDTQYF. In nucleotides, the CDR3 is TGTGCCAGCAGACCTCTGGAAGCGACAGATACGCAGTATTTT.

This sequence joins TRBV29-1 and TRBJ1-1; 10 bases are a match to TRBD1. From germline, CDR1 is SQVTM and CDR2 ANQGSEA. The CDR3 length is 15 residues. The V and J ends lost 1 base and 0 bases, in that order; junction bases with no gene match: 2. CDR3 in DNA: TGCAGCGTTGAAGGGACAGGGGGTGTGAACACTGAAGCTTTCTTT. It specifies CSVEGTGGVNTEAFF.

The CDR3 nucleotides read TGTGCCAGCTCACCATCCGGCTCGGGGGGGGAGACCCAGTACTTC. Translating gives CASSPSGSGGETQYF. The chain carries TRBV18 and TRBJ2-5; 8 nucleotides agree with TRBD2. Looked up from germline, CDR1 is KGHSH and CDR2 is LQKENI. Losses at the gene ends were 2 bases for V and 5 bases for J; bases not matched to a gene: 7. There are 15 residues in the CDR3.

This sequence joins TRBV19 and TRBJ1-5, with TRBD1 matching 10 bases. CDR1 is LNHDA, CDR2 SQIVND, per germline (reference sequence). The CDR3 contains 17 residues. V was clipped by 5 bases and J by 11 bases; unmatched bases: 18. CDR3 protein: CASSSRTGTGASGAQHF. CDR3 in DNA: TGTGCCAGTAGTTCTCGAACCGGGACAGGGGCATCTGGGGCCCAGCATTTT.

This CDR3 is CASSLESFGDRGLGNTIYF. The DNA for the CDR3 is TGTGCCAGCAGCTTAGAGTCTTTCGGGGACAGGGGGCTAGGAAACACCATATATTTT. The V call is TRBV7-8, the J call TRBJ1-3; TRBD1 agrees at 12 bases. With V trimmed by 1 base and J by 4 bases, 11 bases remained unmatched. The CDR3 consists of 19 residues. Germline lookup yields CDR1 SGHVS and CDR2 FQNEAQ.

The CDR3 region is CASSEALRPEGEQYF. For the CDR3, the DNA is TGTGCCAGCAGTGAAGCGCTGAGACCCGAGGGAGAGCAGTACTTC. The chain uses TRBV2 and TRBJ2-7, with TRBD2 as a possible D gene (5 bases). V was clipped by 0 bases and J by 7 bases, with 16 bases between them. This CDR3 has 15 residues. The germline gives CDR1 SNHLY, CDR2 FYNNEI. Based on the CDR3 plus reference TRBV2 and TRBJ2-7, the full variable domain is EPEVTQTPSHQVTQMGQEVILRCVPISNHLYFYWYRQILGQKVEFLVSFYNNEISEKSEIFDDQFSVERPDGSNFTLKIRSTKLEDSAMYFCASSEALRPEGEQYFGPGTRLTVT.

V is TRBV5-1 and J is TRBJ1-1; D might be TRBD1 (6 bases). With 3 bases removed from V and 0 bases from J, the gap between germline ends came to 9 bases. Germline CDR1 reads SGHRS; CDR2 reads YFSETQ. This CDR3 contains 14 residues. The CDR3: CASSSGHLNTEAFF. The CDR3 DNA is TGCGCCAGCAGCTCGGGACACCTGAACACTGAAGCTTTCTTT.